This entry describes one T cell receptor beta chain. Its cognate antigen is unknown. Expressed TCRB transcripts were sequenced, since all the RNA that had been isolated was reverse transcribed. TCRdb keeps only in-frame clones here, not all; method: immunoSEQ multiplex PCR. The sample contains hundreds of thousands of clones, around an eighth of which appear only once. The CDR3 runs to 14 residues. Germline V gene data show CDR1 as SGHRS and CDR2 as YFSETQ. Losses at the gene ends were 1 base for V and 8 bases for J; bases not matched to a gene: 5. The data stem from a study of beta chain features in type 1 diabetes. Study-level findings and limits: Among patients with Type 1 diabetes, TCRB CDR3s were moderately but significantly shorter in every one of the four CD4+ subsets. Cells carrying high TCR expression could end up over-represented when cDNA is sequenced.

Sequenced: naive CD4+ T cells from blood. The chain employs TRBV5-1 and TRBJ2-1; 8 bases fit TRBD1. The receptor comes from a man aged 18 to 29 with type 1 diabetes. The CDR3 region is CASSLSDREDEQFF. For the CDR3, the DNA is TGCGCCAGCAGCTTGTCGGACAGGGAAGATGAGCAGTTCTTC.